The 14 T cell receptor beta chains below come from one sample, sequenced in a study of blood T cell repertoires in COVID-19. Assay used: immunoSEQ multiplex PCR; TCRdb lists only in-frame clones, some missing. The sample lists hundreds of thousands of clones, roughly 88% occurring once. The sequenced sample consisted of PBMCs or T cells enriched from blood (not recorded which). The receptors originated from a man younger than 45 who had recovered from COVID-19.

V and J are TRBV19 and TRBJ1-1, with D possibly being TRBD1 (6 bases). This CDR3 region has 13 residues. Trimming shortened V by 7 bases and J by 4 bases, and 13 bases separated the two germline ends. Germline V lookup: CDR1 LNHDA, CDR2 SQIVND (reference sequence). The CDR3 sequence is CASNLGRGTEAFF. In DNA, the CDR3 is TGTGCCAGTAATTTGGGCAGGGGCACTGAAGCTTTCTTT.

The V gene is TRBV7-2, the J gene TRBJ2-3; 9 bases are shared with TRBD2. The V gene end was trimmed by 7 bases and the J gene end by 14 bases; junction bases not matched to a gene: 16. Germline values: CDR1 SGHTA, CDR2 FQGNSA. The CDR3 has 14 amino acids. CDR3 DNA: TGTGCCAGCAATTTGGGGCGGCGGGGGGGCGCCGGGTATTTT. Translated, it gives CASNLGRRGGAGYF.

There are many counts of this clone. The rearrangement links TRBV2 to TRBJ1-6; D remains unclear. The V end lost 1 base, the J end lost 6 bases, and 7 bases lay between the germline ends. The germline gives CDR1 SNHLY, CDR2 FYNNEI. The CDR3 spans 14 residues. CDR3 region: CASSEGQFNSPLHF. The CDR3 DNA is TGTGCCAGCAGTGAAGGGCAGTTTAATTCACCCCTCCACTTT.

This chain uses TRBV20-1 with TRBJ1-5, with D perhaps TRBD1 (6 bases). The CDR3 extends over 16 amino acids. V was pared by 3 bases and J by 0 bases, with 15 bases between. The germline V gene has CDR1 DFQATT and CDR2 SNEGSKA (reference sequence). The CDR3 loop is CSASPGGQYSNQPQHF. In DNA, the CDR3 is TGCAGTGCTAGTCCAGGCGGACAGTATAGCAATCAGCCCCAGCATTTT.

DNA for the CDR3: TGTGCCAGCAGTCAAACAGAAAATGGAAACACCATATATTTT. Amino acid sequence: CASSQTENGNTIYF. The rearrangement uses TRBV6-5 and TRBJ1-3; D is unresolved. The CDR3 has 14 amino acids. Germline V gives CDR1 MNHEY, CDR2 SVGAGI. Trimming stripped 5 bases from V and 3 bases from J, with 11 bases between.

The rearrangement joins TRBV2 to TRBJ1-2; D not certain. From germline, CDR1 is SNHLY and CDR2 FYNNEI. The CDR3 is 14 amino acids. Trimming took 4 bases from V and 3 from J, leaving 12 bases between them. CDR3 sequence reads: CASSVAREDYGYTF. Here the CDR3 DNA reads TGTGCCAGCAGTGTGGCCCGTGAAGACTATGGCTACACCTTC.

This clone is a singleton in its sample. The V gene is TRBV10-3, the J gene TRBJ1-5; TRBD1 agrees at 8 bases. The V and J ends lost 4 bases and 4 bases, in that order; junction bases with no gene match: 0. Germline V gene data show CDR1 as ENHRY and CDR2 as SYGVKD. The CDR3 spans 13 residues. In nucleotides, the CDR3 is TGTGCCATCAGTGGACAGGGGAATCAGCCCCAGCATTTT. Protein: CAISGQGNQPQHF.

Here the CDR3 reads CASSERGDQETQYF. CDR3 DNA: TGCGCCAGCAGTGAGCGGGGGGACCAAGAGACCCAGTACTTC. The chain is built from TRBV5-1 and TRBJ2-5; 9 positions agree with TRBD2. The CDR3 extends over 14 amino acids. Germline V gene lookup returns CDR1 SGHRS and CDR2 YFSETQ. With V trimmed by 5 bases and J by 0 bases, 2 bases remained unmatched.

The V call is TRBV29-1, the J call TRBJ2-1; the D gene is possibly TRBD1 (5 bases). The V gene's germline CDR1 is SQVTM and CDR2 ANQGSEA. The germline V and J ends were trimmed by 3 bases and 9 bases, with 12 bases remaining between them. This CDR3 spans 12 amino acids. CDR3 protein: CSVEGPTGEQFF. As DNA, the CDR3 is TGCAGCGTTGAGGGGCCCACGGGTGAGCAGTTCTTC.

This rearrangement joins TRBV7-3 to TRBJ1-4; no reliable D call. The CDR3 totals 12 residues. V lost 5 bases and J 5 bases, leaving 6 bases between the germline ends. Germline-derived CDR1 and CDR2 are SGHTA and FQGTGA. DNA for the CDR3: TGTGCCAGCAGCCTCGAGAATGAAAAACTGTTTTTT. This codes for CASSLENEKLFF.

This clone was seen once. The V gene is TRBV7-9, the J gene TRBJ1-4, with D maybe TRBD1 (6 bases). Trimming removed 1 base at V and 12 bases at J, with 12 bases between. Looked up from germline, CDR1 is SEHNR and CDR2 is FQNEAQ (reference sequence). The CDR3 loop spans 13 amino acids. CDR3 coding DNA: TGTGCCAGCAGCTTAGAGTACAGGGTGGAACTGTTTTTT. Encoded protein: CASSLEYRVELFF.

The chain is built from TRBV5-1 and TRBJ2-5, with D possibly TRBD2 on 6 matching bases. CDR1 and CDR2 from the germline V gene are SGHRS and YFSETQ. The CDR3 sequence is 15 residues long. Trimming removed 7 bases from V and 5 bases from J, with 21 bases in between. CDR3 protein: CASSPRMGGRETQYF. The CDR3, as DNA: TGCGCCAGCTCTCCCCGCATGGGAGGCCGGGAGACCCAGTACTTC.

The rearrangement uses TRBV10-1 and TRBJ1-1, with 8 bases aligning to TRBD1. Germline-derived CDR1 and CDR2 are WNHNN and SYGVQD (reference sequence). The CDR3 consists of 14 residues. V shed 5 bases, J shed 1 base, and the junction held 3 bases outside the gene matches. The CDR3 DNA reads as TGCGCCAGCAGTACTGACAGGGGGAACACTGAAGCTTTCTTT. The encoded protein is CASSTDRGNTEAFF.

This chain links TRBV7-2 with TRBJ2-2, with no clear D. CDR1 and CDR2 (germline): SGHTA, FQGNSA. This CDR3 is built from 13 residues. V shed 5 bases and J shed 1 base, with 5 bases lying between them. The CDR3 DNA reads TGTGCCAGCAGCATATGGAACACCGGGGAGCTGTTTTTT. Its protein product is CASSIWNTGELFF.